This T cell receptor (beta chain) is from a study of T cell responses to AZD1222 COVID-19 vaccine. Measured with immunoSEQ multiplex PCR; TCRdb has only the in-frame clones, and not every one. The sample holds about 180,000 clones, 90% to 95% seen once. Trimming cost V 4 bases and J 1 base, with 6 bases left between them. CDR3 length: 13 amino acids. Germline loops: CDR1 MNHEY, CDR2 SMNVEV (reference sequence). Study-level findings and limits: Just six AZD1222 recipients were seropositive at baseline.

Comment on this clone: As yet, its antigen is unknown.

Material: peripheral blood, obtained 28 days after the second AZD1222 dose. V gene TRBV27 combines with J gene TRBJ2-3; D is unclear. This TCR came from an adult who received the AZD1222 COVID-19 vaccine. The CDR3 here is CASSSGRTDTQYF. The CDR3, as DNA: TGTGCCAGCAGTTCCGGCCGCACAGATACGCAGTATTTT.